The 12 T cell receptor beta chains below all came from one sample that was sequenced in a study of T cell changes during pregnancy in multiple sclerosis. TCRdb keeps only in-frame clones here, not all; method: immunoSEQ multiplex PCR. This sample has over 40,000 clones, with around 90% found just once. Sequencing used CD4+ T cells from peripheral blood mononuclear cells, obtained in the second trimester of pregnancy. Receptors originate from a female donor with multiple sclerosis, enrolled in a pregnancy study.

This chain uses TRBV6-5 with TRBJ2-7, with a weak D call TRBD1 (6 bases). CDR1 is MNHEY, CDR2 SVGAGI, per germline. V lost 0 bases to trimming and J lost 2 bases, with 14 bases between them. The CDR3 runs to 16 residues. The DNA for the CDR3 is TGTGCCAGCAGTTACTCTTGGGGGCGGAAGACCTACGAGCAGTACTTC. It encodes CASSYSWGRKTYEQYF.

V and J are TRBV20-1 and TRBJ2-5; D is undetermined. The CDR3 is 11 amino acids. Germline assignment: CDR1 DFQATT and CDR2 SNEGSKA (reference sequence). With 6 bases removed from V and 4 bases from J, the gap between germline ends came to 9 bases. CDR3 loop: CSAKNGETQYF. In nucleotides, the CDR3 is TGCAGTGCCAAAAACGGAGAGACCCAGTACTTC.

The rearrangement joins TRBV5-4 to TRBJ2-7, with D possibly being TRBD2 (5 bases). The CDR3 runs to 13 residues. The germline gives CDR1 SGHNT, CDR2 YYREEE (reference sequence). Between the trimmed V and J ends, which lost 2 bases and 5 bases, there was a span of 11 bases. The CDR3, as DNA: TGTGCCAGCAGCTTCGGGGTGCGGGACGAGCAGTACTTC. As protein: CASSFGVRDEQYF.

V gene TRBV9 combines with J gene TRBJ2-3; 8 bases match TRBD2. J gave up 6 bases and V 1 base, and 4 bases lay outside the gene matches. Germline V gene sequence: CDR1 SGDLS, CDR2 YYNGEE. The CDR3 length is 14 residues. The CDR3 sequence is CASSVQAGADTQYF. The CDR3 nucleotides read TGTGCCAGCAGCGTACAAGCGGGAGCTGATACGCAGTATTTT.

The rearrangement links TRBV2 to TRBJ1-5; D is possibly TRBD1 (5 bases). Trimming took 6 bases from V and 4 from J, leaving 7 bases between them. Germline V gives CDR1 SNHLY, CDR2 FYNNEI. The CDR3 spans 12 residues. The CDR3 spells CASRGGNQPQHF. The CDR3 DNA sequence: TGTGCCAGCAGGGGGGGGAATCAGCCCCAGCATTTT. Complete variable domain (other parts from reference TRBV2 and TRBJ1-5): EPEVTQTPSHQVTQMGQEVILRCVPISNHLYFYWYRQILGQKVEFLVSFYNNEISEKSEIFDDQFSVERPDGSNFTLKIRSTKLEDSAMYFCASRGGNQPQHFGDGTRLSIL.

This chain links TRBV5-6 with TRBJ2-5, with 11 bases that match TRBD2. Germline V CDR1 and CDR2: SGHDT, YYEEEE. The trim removed 4 bases at V and 4 bases at J, leaving 6 bases unmatched. The CDR3 has 15 residues. Here the CDR3 reads CASSPGSGRVETQYF. Written as DNA, the CDR3 is TGTGCCAGCAGCCCGGGTAGCGGGAGGGTAGAGACCCAGTACTTC. Complete variable domain (other parts from reference TRBV5-6 and TRBJ2-5): DAGVTQSPTHLIKTRGQQVTLRCSPKSGHDTVSWYQQALGQGPQFIFQYYEEEERQRGNFPDRFSGHQFPNYSSELNVNALLLGDSALYLCASSPGSGRVETQYFGPGTRLLVL.

This chain connects TRBV27 to TRBJ2-7; 7 bases agree with TRBD2. Per the germline V gene, CDR1 is MNHEY and CDR2 is SMNVEV (reference sequence). This CDR3 is built from 14 residues. V was clipped by 4 bases and J by 4 bases; unmatched bases: 7. CDR3 in DNA: TGTGCCAGCAGTTGGGGGGGAAAACGGTACGAGCAGTACTTC. This codes for CASSWGGKRYEQYF.

V usage is TRBV6-5 and J usage is TRBJ1-1; TRBD1 matches 8 bases. Germline V gene sequence: CDR1 MNHEY, CDR2 SVGAGI. Unmatched junction bases numbered 7, after V lost 6 bases and J lost 4 bases. The CDR3 consists of 14 residues. CDR3 sequence: CASSLTTGGTEAFF. The CDR3 nucleotides read TGTGCCAGCAGCTTAACTACAGGGGGCACTGAAGCTTTCTTT.

The CDR3 nucleotides read TGTGCCAGCAGTATCGGGGTAGGAGCTTCGTACTTC. Translation: CASSIGVGASYF. This chain uses TRBV5-6 with TRBJ2-7; D is possibly TRBD2 (5 bases). The CDR3 runs 12 residues. CDR1 SGHDT and CDR2 YYEEEE come from the germline V gene. V lost 5 bases and J 12 bases, leaving 18 bases between the germline ends.

This sequence joins TRBV9 and TRBJ2-1; D not resolved. Trimming left V 0 bases short and J 0 bases short, with 10 bases between. There are 16 residues in the CDR3. Germline V CDR1 and CDR2: SGDLS, YYNGEE. The CDR3 nucleotides read TGTGCCAGCAGCGTAGCTACGGCTAGCTCCTACAATGAGCAGTTCTTC. This encodes CASSVATASSYNEQFF.

This sequence joins TRBV28 and TRBJ2-7; D is ambiguous. The CDR3 totals 11 residues. With 7 bases removed from V and 2 bases from J, the gap between germline ends came to 6 bases. Germline V gives CDR1 MDHEN, CDR2 SYDVKM. The CDR3 here is CASKTAYEQYF. As DNA, the CDR3 is TGTGCCAGCAAAACAGCCTACGAGCAGTACTTC.

The chain joins TRBV7-9 to TRBJ2-3; 14 bases match TRBD2. J lost 5 bases, V lost 4 bases, and 5 bases had no gene match. Germline loops: CDR1 SEHNR, CDR2 FQNEAQ (reference sequence). The CDR3 runs 16 residues. The CDR3 protein is CASSSGLAGAVDTQYF. The CDR3 bases are TGTGCCAGCAGCTCGGGACTAGCGGGGGCGGTAGATACGCAGTATTTT.